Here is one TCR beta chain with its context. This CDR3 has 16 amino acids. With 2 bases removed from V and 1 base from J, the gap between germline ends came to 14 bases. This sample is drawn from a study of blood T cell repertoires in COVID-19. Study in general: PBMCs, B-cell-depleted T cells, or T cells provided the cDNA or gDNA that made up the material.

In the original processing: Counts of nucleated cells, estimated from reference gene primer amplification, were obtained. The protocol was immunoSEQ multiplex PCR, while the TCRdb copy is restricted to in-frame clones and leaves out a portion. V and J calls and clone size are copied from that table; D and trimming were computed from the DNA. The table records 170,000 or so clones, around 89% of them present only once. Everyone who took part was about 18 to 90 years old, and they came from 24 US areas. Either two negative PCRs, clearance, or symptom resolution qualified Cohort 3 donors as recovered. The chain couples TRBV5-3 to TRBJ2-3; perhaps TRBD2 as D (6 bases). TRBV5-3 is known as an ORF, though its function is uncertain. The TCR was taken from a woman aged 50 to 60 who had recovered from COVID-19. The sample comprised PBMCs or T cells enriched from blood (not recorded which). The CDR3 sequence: CARSFVSGTRTDTQYF. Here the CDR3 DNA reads TGTGCCAGAAGCTTCGTGTCCGGGACTCGCACAGATACGCAGTATTTT.